What follows is one T cell receptor beta chain and its context. Sequencing used immunoSEQ multiplex PCR; TCRdb keeps in-frame clones, though not all of them. The data hold about 76,000 clones, with 75% to 90% observed a single time. Described time point: pretreatment peripheral blood. The cohort comprised individuals with locally advanced or metastatic urothelial carcinoma. Each patient contributed between 1 and 8 total time points of blood mononuclear cells, pretreatment and during treatment. The data are from a study of PD-L1 blockade in urothelial cancer. Study-level background: Prior chemotherapy regimens per patient numbered 0 to 3. Blood gave a median roughly 140,000 T cells.

The CDR3 is 11 amino acids. Germline V gene data show CDR1 as DFQATT and CDR2 as SNEGSKA (reference sequence). This chain connects TRBV20-1 to TRBJ2-7; D remains ambiguous. The receptor was isolated from a man between 65 and 85 years old with urothelial cancer. The sample here was PBMCs, taken around atezolizumab (anti-PD-L1) treatment. As DNA, the CDR3 is TGCATTCCGGCAGGAACCTACGAGCAGTACTTC. Protein sequence: CIPAGTYEQYF.